The clone carrying this T cell receptor beta chain has a handful of counts. The antigen remains unidentified. This specimen comes from a study of early T cells in non-severe SARS-CoV-2 infection. The wider study: With bulk RNA from unsorted whole blood as input, sequencing yielded unpaired chains. The study, taken as a whole, reports: CD4 and private specificities were missed by VDJdb matching, which favored anti-spike CD8 responses.

CDR1 SGHNT and CDR2 YYREEE come from the germline V gene (reference sequence). This CDR3 region has 14 residues. Losses at the gene ends were 4 bases for V and 2 bases for J; bases not matched to a gene: 5. Each cDNA molecule carried a unique molecular identifier. TCRdb reprocessed the 5' RACE reads via MiXCR and lists one record per CDR3 protein. The table shows about 59,000 distinct CDR3 sequences, with over 10% occurring only once. The chain employs TRBV5-4 and TRBJ2-7, with TRBD1 identical over 8 bases. The sequences come from whole blood, collected at baseline. This sequence was found in an adult who was a healthcare worker with PCR-confirmed SARS-CoV-2 infection or an uninfected control (not recorded which). CDR3 residues: CASSARGRTYEQYF. The CDR3 region has the DNA TGTGCCAGCAGCGCCAGGGGGCGGACCTACGAGCAGTACTTC. Complete variable domain (other parts from reference TRBV5-4 and TRBJ2-7): ETGVTQSPTHLIKTRGQQVTLRCSSQSGHNTVSWYQQALGQGPQFIFQYYREEENGRGNFPPRFSGLQFPNYSSELNVNALELDDSALYLCASSARGRTYEQYFGPGTRLTVT.